The subject of this entry is one T cell receptor beta chain. Treatment-naive patients with stable or active relapsing-remitting disease were the multiple sclerosis controls. The record originates from a study of CD8 T cells in Susac syndrome. An amount of RNA that ranged from about 0.45 to 1 ug was reverse transcribed with random hexamers. TCRdb passed the immunoSEQ multiplex PCR reads through MiXCR, listing each CDR3 protein once. In the table there are a few hundred thousand distinct CDR3 sequences, about 89% of which are singletons. The length of the CDR3 is 13 residues. Trimming removed 5 bases at V and 4 bases at J, with 14 bases between. The V gene's germline CDR1 is GTSNPN and CDR2 SVGIG (reference sequence).

The clonotype comes from a human donor with multiple sclerosis. The sample consisted of CD8+ T cells from PBMCs. The chain links TRBV30 to TRBJ1-1; D remains unclear. The CDR3 DNA reads TGTGCCTGGGATGGTGGTACGGGCACTGAAGCTTTCTTT. Encoded protein: CAWDGGTGTEAFF.